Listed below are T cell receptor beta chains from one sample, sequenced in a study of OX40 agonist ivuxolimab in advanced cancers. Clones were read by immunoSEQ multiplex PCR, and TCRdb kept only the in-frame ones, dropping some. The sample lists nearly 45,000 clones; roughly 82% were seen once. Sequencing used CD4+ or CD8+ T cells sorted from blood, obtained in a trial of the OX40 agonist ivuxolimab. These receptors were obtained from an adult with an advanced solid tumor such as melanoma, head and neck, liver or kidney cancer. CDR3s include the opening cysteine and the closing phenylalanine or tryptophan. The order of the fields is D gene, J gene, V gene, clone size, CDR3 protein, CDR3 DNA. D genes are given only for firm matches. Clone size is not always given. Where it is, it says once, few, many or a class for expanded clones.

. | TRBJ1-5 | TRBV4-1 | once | CASSQDGDQPQHF | TGCGCCAGCAGCCAAGACGGGGATCAGCCCCAGCATTTT
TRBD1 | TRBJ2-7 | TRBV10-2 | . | CASSEGTGGFYEQYF | TGCGCCAGCAGTGAAGGGACAGGAGGGTTCTACGAGCAGTACTTC
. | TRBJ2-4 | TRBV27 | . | CASSLELRWTTNKNIQYF | TGTGCCAGCAGTTTGGAGCTCCGCTGGACCACTAACAAAAACATTCAGTACTTC
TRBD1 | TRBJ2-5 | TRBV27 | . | CASMPTGGVRETQYF | TGTGCCAGTATGCCTACAGGGGGCGTCAGAGAGACCCAGTACTTC
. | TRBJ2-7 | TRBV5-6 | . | CASSPAPFGYEQYF | TGTGCCAGCAGCCCTGCCCCCTTCGGCTACGAGCAGTACTTC
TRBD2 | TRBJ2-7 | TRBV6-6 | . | CASSPGTSGLSYEQYF | TGTGCCAGCAGTCCTGGGACTAGCGGCCTCTCCTACGAGCAGTACTTC
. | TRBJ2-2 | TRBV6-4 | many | CASSDSTEGELFF | TGTGCCAGCAGTGACTCGACCGAAGGGGAGCTGTTTTTT
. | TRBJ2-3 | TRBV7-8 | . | CASSLGLAADTQYF | TGTGCCAGCAGCTTAGGCCTAGCTGCAGATACGCAGTATTTT
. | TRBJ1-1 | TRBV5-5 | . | CASSLSPQLFTEAFF | TGTGCCAGCAGCTTGTCTCCACAGCTATTCACTGAAGCTTTCTTT
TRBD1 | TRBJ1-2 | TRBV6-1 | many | CASTIGQGVNYGYTF | TGTGCCAGCACTATAGGACAGGGGGTTAACTATGGCTACACCTTC
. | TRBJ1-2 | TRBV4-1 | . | CASSQGVDQANYGYTF | TGCGCCAGCAGCCAAGGGGTGGACCAAGCTAACTATGGCTACACCTTC
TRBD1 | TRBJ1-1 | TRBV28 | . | CASSPGQGARGFSTEAFF | TGTGCCAGCAGTCCGGGACAGGGGGCGCGGGGGTTCAGCACTGAAGCTTTCTTT
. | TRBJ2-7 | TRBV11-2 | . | CASSLSLEQYF | TGTGCCAGCAGCTTAAGTCTGGAGCAGTACTTC
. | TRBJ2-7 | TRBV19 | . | CASSIFRGDEQYF | TGTGCCAGTAGTATATTTAGAGGCGACGAGCAGTACTTC
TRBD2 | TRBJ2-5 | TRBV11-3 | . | CASSFREGEETQYF | TGTGCCAGCAGCTTCCGGGAGGGGGAAGAGACCCAGTACTTC
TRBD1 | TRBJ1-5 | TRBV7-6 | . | CASSRTPTGSNQPQHF | TGTGCCAGCAGCCGCACTCCGACAGGGAGCAATCAGCCCCAGCATTTT
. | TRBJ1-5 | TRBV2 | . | CASSVGGFSQPQHF | TGTGCCAGCAGCGTTGGGGGTTTCAGTCAGCCCCAGCATTTT
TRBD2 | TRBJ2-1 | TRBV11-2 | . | CASSLEASGSYEQFF | TGTGCCAGCAGCTTAGAGGCTAGCGGGAGCTATGAGCAGTTCTTC
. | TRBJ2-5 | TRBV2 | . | CASSYSLGEGAAQETQYF | TGTGCCAGCAGTTATTCCCTGGGTGAGGGAGCGGCCCAAGAGACCCAGTACTTC
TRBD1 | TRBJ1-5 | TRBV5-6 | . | CASSSTGLGQPQHF | TGTGCCAGCAGCTCGACAGGGTTGGGGCAGCCCCAGCATTTT
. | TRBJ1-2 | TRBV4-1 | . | CASSQDVEGSNYGYTF | TGCGCCAGCAGCCAAGATGTCGAGGGATCTAACTATGGCTACACCTTC
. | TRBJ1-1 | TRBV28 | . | CASSLWGNTEAFF | TGTGCCAGCAGTTTATGGGGCAACACTGAAGCTTTCTTT
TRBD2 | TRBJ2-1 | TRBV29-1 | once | CSVPSGGPLQFF | TGCAGCGTTCCTAGCGGGGGGCCGTTACAGTTCTTC
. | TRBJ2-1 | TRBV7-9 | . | CASSSNRAAYNEQFF | TGTGCCAGCAGCTCTAACAGGGCCGCTTACAATGAGCAGTTCTTC
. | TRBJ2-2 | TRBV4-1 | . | CASSSSGGELFF | TGCGCCAGCTCCTCTTCGGGCGGGGAGCTGTTTTTT
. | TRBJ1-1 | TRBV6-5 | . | CASSYSIFGGTEAFF | TGTGCCAGCAGTTACTCGATTTTCGGGGGCACTGAAGCTTTCTTT
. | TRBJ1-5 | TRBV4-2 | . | CASSQESGVEPQHF | TGTGCCAGCAGCCAAGAATCAGGGGTCGAGCCCCAGCATTTT
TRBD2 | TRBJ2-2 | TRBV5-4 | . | CASSLRGGAPLTGELFF | TGTGCCAGCAGCTTGCGGGGGGGGGCCCCCCTCACCGGGGAGCTGTTTTTT
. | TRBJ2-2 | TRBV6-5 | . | CASSYEGLGTGELFF | TGTGCCAGCAGTTACGAGGGACTCGGCACCGGGGAGCTGTTTTTT
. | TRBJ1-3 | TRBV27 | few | CASRGTGNTIYF | TGTGCCAGCAGAGGGACTGGAAACACCATATATTTT
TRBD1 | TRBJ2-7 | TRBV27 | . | CASSLRDRVGEQYF | TGTGCCAGCAGTCTCCGGGACAGGGTGGGCGAGCAGTACTTC
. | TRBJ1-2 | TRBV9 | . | CASSTQGNYGYTF | TGTGCCAGCAGCACCCAGGGGAACTATGGCTACACCTTC
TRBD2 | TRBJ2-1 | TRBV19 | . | CASSIPGGPNEQFF | TGTGCCAGTAGTATCCCGGGAGGGCCTAATGAGCAGTTCTTC
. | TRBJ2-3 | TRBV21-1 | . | CASSTLSPGQGVLDTQYF | TGTGCCAGCAGCACACTGTCCCCGGGACAGGGGGTATTGGATACGCAGTATTTT
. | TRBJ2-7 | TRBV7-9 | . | CASSPVNVGGYEQYF | TGTGCCAGCAGCCCGGTCAACGTTGGGGGCTACGAGCAGTACTTC
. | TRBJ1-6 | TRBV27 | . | CASSLMQPHYNSPLHF | TGTGCCAGCAGTTTAATGCAACCACACTATAATTCACCCCTCCACTTT
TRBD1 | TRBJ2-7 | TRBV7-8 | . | CASSLGQGEYEQYF | TGTGCCAGCAGCTTAGGACAGGGGGAGTACGAGCAGTACTTC
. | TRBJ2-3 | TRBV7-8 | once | CASSHVAYYSSTDTQYF | TGTGCCAGCAGCCATGTCGCGTACTACTCTAGCACAGATACGCAGTATTTT
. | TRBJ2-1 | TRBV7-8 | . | CASSFRYEQFF | TGTGCCAGCAGCTTTCGATATGAGCAGTTCTTC
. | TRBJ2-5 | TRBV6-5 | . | CASSFVETQYF | TGTGCCAGCAGTTTTGTCGAGACCCAGTACTTC
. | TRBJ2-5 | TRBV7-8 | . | CASSRRPQWETQYF | TGTGCCAGCAGCCGGCGACCGCAGTGGGAGACCCAGTACTTC
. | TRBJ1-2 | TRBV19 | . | CAILDPGHEGYGYTF | TGTGCCATCCTCGACCCGGGACATGAGGGGTATGGCTACACCTTC
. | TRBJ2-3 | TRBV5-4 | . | CASGLSGIPTDTQYF | TGTGCCAGCGGCCTTTCGGGAATACCCACAGATACGCAGTATTTT
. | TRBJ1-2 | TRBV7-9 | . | CASSLGTGGYTF | TGTGCCAGCAGCTTGGGGACGGGAGGCTACACCTTC
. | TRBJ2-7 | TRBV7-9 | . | CASSSDYYEQYF | TGTGCCAGCAGCTCCGACTATTACGAGCAGTACTTC
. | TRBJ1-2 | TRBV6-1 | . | CASRVGVGPNYGYTF | TGTGCCAGCAGAGTGGGCGTGGGACCTAACTATGGCTACACCTTC
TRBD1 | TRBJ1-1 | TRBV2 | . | CASSLIGTGTTEAFF | TGTGCCAGCAGTCTCATCGGGACAGGGACCACTGAAGCTTTCTTT
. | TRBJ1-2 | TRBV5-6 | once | CASSLAPLLLGPGGYTF | TGTGCCAGCAGCTTGGCTCCCCTCCTACTAGGCCCAGGTGGCTACACCTTC
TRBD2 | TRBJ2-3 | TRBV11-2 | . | CASSLAGRGTDTQYF | TGTGCCAGCAGCTTAGCCGGGAGGGGTACAGATACGCAGTATTTT